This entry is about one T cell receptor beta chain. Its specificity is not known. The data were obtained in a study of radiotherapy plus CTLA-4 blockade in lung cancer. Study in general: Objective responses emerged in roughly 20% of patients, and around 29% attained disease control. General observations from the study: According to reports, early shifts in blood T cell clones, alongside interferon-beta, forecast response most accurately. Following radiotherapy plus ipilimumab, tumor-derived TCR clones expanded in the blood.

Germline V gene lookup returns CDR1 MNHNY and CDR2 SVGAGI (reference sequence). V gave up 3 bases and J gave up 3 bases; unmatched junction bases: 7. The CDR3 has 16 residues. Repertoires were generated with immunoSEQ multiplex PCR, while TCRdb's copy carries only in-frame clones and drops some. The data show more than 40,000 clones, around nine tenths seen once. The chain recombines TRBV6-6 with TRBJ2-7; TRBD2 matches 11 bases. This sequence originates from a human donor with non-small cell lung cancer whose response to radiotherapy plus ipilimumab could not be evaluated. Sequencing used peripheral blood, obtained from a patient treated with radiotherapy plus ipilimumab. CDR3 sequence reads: CASSYSLAGGVYEQYF. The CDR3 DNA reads TGTGCCAGCAGTTATTCTTTAGCGGGGGGGGTCTACGAGCAGTACTTC.